A single sample is the source of the 31 T cell receptor beta chains below, sequenced in a study of control samples from healthy donors and cancer patients. Repertoires were generated with immunoSEQ multiplex PCR, while TCRdb's copy carries only in-frame clones and drops some. The profile shows approximately 100,000 clones, about 86% of them singletons. Sequencing was done on a sample of blood. Receptors originate from a man younger than 40 in good health.

The chain is built from TRBV5-6 and TRBJ2-5; the D is unclear. V lost 2 bases to trimming and J lost 1 base, with 15 bases between them. Germline V lookup: CDR1 SGHDT, CDR2 YYEEEE. The CDR3 covers 16 residues. CDR3 nucleotides: TGTGCCAGCAGCTTTTTAAGTGTTGGAATCCAAGAGACCCAGTACTTC. Its translation is CASSFLSVGIQETQYF.

Remarks on this clone: The junction and the germline gene differ at one end; a read error may be behind it. This chain uses TRBV5-1 with TRBJ2-3, with D uncertain. Germline CDR1 reads SGHRS; CDR2 reads YFSETQ. The length of the CDR3 is 12 residues. The CDR3, as DNA: TGCGCCAGCAGCTACCGCACTGATACGCAGTATTTT. Amino acid sequence: CASSYRTDTQYF.

The V gene is TRBV19, the J gene TRBJ2-7; 9 bases map to TRBD1. Germline V gene lookup returns CDR1 LNHDA and CDR2 SQIVND (reference sequence). The CDR3 has 14 amino acids. The J segment lost 9 bases and the V segment lost 2 bases, leaving 8 bases of the junction unmatched. The CDR3 protein is CASSITGTGLWQYF. For the CDR3, the DNA is TGTGCCAGTAGTATAACCGGGACAGGGTTATGGCAGTACTTC. Together with reference TRBV19 and TRBJ2-7, the CDR3 gives the full variable domain: DGGITQSPKYLFRKEGQNVTLSCEQNLNHDAMYWYRQDPGQGLRLIYYSQIVNDFQKGDIAEGYSVSREKKESFPLTVTSAQKNPTAFYLCASSITGTGLWQYFGPGTRLTVT.

The chain combines TRBV5-6 with TRBJ2-3, with 11 bases matching TRBD2. The V gene end was trimmed by 4 bases and the J gene end by 5 bases; junction bases not matched to a gene: 6. The CDR3 contains 15 residues. The germline gives CDR1 SGHDT, CDR2 YYEEEE. The CDR3 DNA is TGTGCCAGCAGCCGCCCGGGACTAGCGGAAGATACGCAGTATTTT. It yields the protein CASSRPGLAEDTQYF.

The chain combines TRBV7-3 with TRBJ2-1; TRBD2 is a possible D gene (5 bases). This CDR3 region has 14 residues. Germline CDR1 reads SGHTA; CDR2 reads FQGTGA. V was clipped by 5 bases and J by 6 bases, with 14 bases between them. The CDR3 bases are TGTGCCAGCAGCAGTGGGAGCTCAGTCAATGAGCAGTTCTTC. Its translation is CASSSGSSVNEQFF.

Of note for this clone: At one boundary the junction diverges from the germline segment, which might be a read error. This chain uses TRBV3-1 (or the pseudogene TRBV3-2) with TRBJ2-7; TRBD2 matches at 9 bases. The CDR3 totals 16 residues. Germline CDR1 reads LGHDT; CDR2 reads YNNKEL (reference sequence). The CDR3 sequence is CASSQVGGRASHEQYF. The CDR3 DNA is TGTGCCAGCAGCCAAGTAGGCGGGAGGGCCTCCCACGAGCAGTACTTC.

The chain joins TRBV30 to TRBJ2-7; TRBD1 agrees at 10 bases. J lost 1 base, V lost 4 bases, and 7 bases had no gene match. The CDR3 covers 15 residues. CDR1 GTSNPN and CDR2 SVGIG come from the germline V gene (reference sequence). The CDR3 spells CAWTTGGVGSYEQYF. The CDR3 DNA reads TGTGCCTGGACGACAGGGGGCGTTGGATCCTACGAGCAGTACTTC.

This sequence joins TRBV11-2 and TRBJ2-7; D might be TRBD1 (5 bases). Germline CDR1 and CDR2: SGHAT and FQNNGV. The CDR3 totals 13 residues. V lost 6 bases to trimming and J lost 2 bases, with 11 bases between them. CDR3 residues: CASRRDSTYEQYF. Written as DNA, the CDR3 is TGTGCCAGCAGACGAGACAGTACCTACGAGCAGTACTTC.

The J gene is TRBJ2-1, the V gene TRBV4-2, with D possibly called TRBD1 or TRBD2 (6 bases each). The germline V gene has CDR1 LGHNA and CDR2 YNFKEQ. The CDR3 has 17 residues. Trimming took off 2 bases at V and 2 bases at J, with 16 bases between the two ends. The CDR3 sequence: CASSQRVEGGPYNEQFF. The CDR3, as DNA: TGTGCCAGCAGCCAAAGGGTGGAGGGGGGTCCCTACAATGAGCAGTTCTTC.

The chain joins TRBV19 to TRBJ1-6; D gene ambiguous. The length of the CDR3 is 17 residues. V dropped 3 bases and J dropped 7 bases, with 19 bases sitting between them. Germline-derived CDR1 and CDR2 are LNHDA and SQIVND (reference sequence). The CDR3 is CASSISSPGNYNSPLHF. The CDR3 DNA reads as TGTGCCAGTAGTATCTCCTCACCGGGAAACTACAATTCACCCCTCCACTTT.

The rearrangement links TRBV7-2 to TRBJ1-1; D gene uncertain. Germline V CDR1 and CDR2: SGHTA, FQGNSA. This CDR3 comprises 14 residues. V was cut by 5 bases and J by 0 bases, with 10 bases left in between. This chain's CDR3 is CASSLWGMNTEAFF. CDR3 nucleotide sequence: TGTGCCAGCAGCCTCTGGGGAATGAACACTGAAGCTTTCTTT.

This sequence joins TRBV24-1 and TRBJ2-6; TRBD1 agrees at 9 bases. The CDR3 length is 17 residues. Germline trimming cut 4 bases from V and 4 bases from J; bases unmatched to any gene: 7. Per the germline V gene, CDR1 is KGHDR and CDR2 is SFDVKD. The CDR3 region is CATSDPKQGAGANVLTF. CDR3 DNA: TGTGCCACCAGTGACCCGAAACAGGGGGCCGGGGCCAACGTCCTGACTTTC.

V gene TRBV5-1 combines with J gene TRBJ2-2; 7 bases align to TRBD2. The CDR3 length is 16 residues. Per germline, CDR1 SGHRS and CDR2 YFSETQ. The J segment lost 0 bases and the V segment lost 0 bases, leaving 2 bases of the junction unmatched. The CDR3 nucleotides read TGCGCCAGCAGCTTGGCAAGCGGGGCGAACACCGGGGAGCTGTTTTTT. Its protein is CASSLASGANTGELFF.

V and J are TRBV3-1 (or the pseudogene TRBV3-2) and TRBJ2-7, with no clear D. The CDR3 extends over 15 amino acids. Germline assignment: CDR1 LGHDT and CDR2 YNNKEL (reference sequence). The ends were cut back, 0 bases at V and 5 bases at J, with 14 bases in the middle. As DNA, the CDR3 is TGTGCCAGCAGCCAAGATCGGGCAGTTGCCCACGAGCAGTACTTC. Amino acids: CASSQDRAVAHEQYF.

The rearrangement uses TRBV11-3 and TRBJ2-1; 9 bases agree with TRBD2. CDR3 length equals 15 residues. CDR1 is SGHNT and CDR2 is YENEEA in the germline V gene. Unmatched junction bases numbered 2, after V lost 5 bases and J lost 0 bases. CDR3: CASSLLAGSYNEQFF. The CDR3 DNA reads as TGTGCCAGCAGCCTACTAGCGGGCTCCTACAATGAGCAGTTCTTC.

J is TRBJ2-5 and V is TRBV6-6; tentatively, D is TRBD1 (6 bases). The germline V gene encodes CDR1 MNHNY and CDR2 SVGAGI (reference sequence). CDR3 size: 15 residues. The V end lost 5 bases, the J end lost 5 bases, and 18 bases lay between the germline ends. Here the CDR3 DNA reads TGTGCCAGCAGTGGGACAAGGAATCTCATGGAGACCCAGTACTTC. Its protein is CASSGTRNLMETQYF.

This clone was detected a few times. The rearrangement joins TRBV10-1 to TRBJ1-5; D is unclear. Trimming took off 10 bases at V and 2 bases at J, with 15 bases between the two ends. This CDR3 is built from 14 residues. Germline CDR1 reads WNHNN; CDR2 reads SYGVQD (reference sequence). CDR3 in amino acids: CAIPPRVCNQPQHF. For the CDR3, the DNA is TGCGCCATCCCCCCGCGGGTTTGCAATCAGCCCCAGCATTTT.

The CDR3 DNA is TGTGCCTGGAGCCCGAACAGGGCGCACGAGCAGTACTTC. Encoded protein: CAWSPNRAHEQYF. The chain has TRBV30 and TRBJ2-7; tentative D call: TRBD1 (6 bases). The length of the CDR3 is 13 residues. V gave up 3 bases and J gave up 5 bases, with 14 bases separating them. CDR1 is GTSNPN and CDR2 is SVGIG in the germline V gene (reference sequence).

The chain employs TRBV27 and TRBJ2-7; TRBD2 is a possible D gene (6 bases). The germline V and J ends were trimmed by 0 bases and 4 bases, with 16 bases remaining between them. From germline, CDR1 is MNHEY and CDR2 SMNVEV (reference sequence). The length of the CDR3 is 16 residues. The CDR3 nucleotides are TGTGCCAGCAGTTTATCCGTTCGGGGGAAGCTGTACGAGCAGTACTTC. This translates into CASSLSVRGKLYEQYF.

The chain couples TRBV9 to TRBJ1-2; no clear D. Germline assignment: CDR1 SGDLS and CDR2 YYNGEE. The V end was cut by 2 bases, the J end by 0 bases, with 8 bases between. The CDR3 sequence is 14 residues long. CDR3 region: CASSVATANYGYTF. DNA for the CDR3: TGTGCCAGCAGCGTTGCAACTGCTAACTATGGCTACACCTTC.

The chain has TRBV28 and TRBJ1-3, with 7 positions matching TRBD1. Germline-derived CDR1 and CDR2 are MDHEN and SYDVKM. The CDR3 is 17 residues long. V lost 6 bases, J lost 0 bases, and 11 bases stayed unmatched. The CDR3 spells CASRIPIGDSSGNTIYF. CDR3 sequence (DNA): TGTGCCAGCAGGATACCAATTGGGGACAGCTCTGGAAACACCATATATTTT.

This clone has a single count. The gene calls are TRBV10-1 and TRBJ2-3, with a weak D call TRBD1 (6 bases). Trimming removed 8 bases from V and 2 bases from J, with 11 bases in between. The CDR3 has 13 amino acids. The V gene's germline CDR1 is WNHNN and CDR2 SYGVQD (reference sequence). CDR3 in amino acids: CASGGLVTDTQYF. CDR3 bases: TGCGCCAGCGGGGGCCTAGTCACAGATACGCAGTATTTT.

The chain links TRBV19 to TRBJ2-4; D is unclear. The CDR3 length is 14 residues. Per germline, CDR1 LNHDA and CDR2 SQIVND (reference sequence). The V gene lost 8 bases and the J gene lost 0 bases, with 11 bases spanning the gap. The chain's CDR3 is CASADLVAKNIQYF. The DNA for the CDR3 is TGTGCCAGTGCCGACCTAGTAGCCAAAAACATTCAGTACTTC.

V is TRBV11-2 and J is TRBJ2-7; TRBD2 aligns across 10 bases. Germline-derived CDR1 and CDR2 are SGHAT and FQNNGV. V gave up 0 bases and J gave up 2 bases; unmatched junction bases: 4. The CDR3 sequence is 16 residues long. CDR3 sequence: CASSLEGTSETYEQYF. The CDR3 coding sequence is TGTGCCAGCAGCTTAGAGGGGACTAGCGAAACCTACGAGCAGTACTTC. The full variable domain, rest sourced from reference TRBV11-2 and TRBJ2-7, is EAGVAQSPRYKIIEKRQSVAFWCNPISGHATLYWYQQILGQGPKLLIQFQNNGVVDDSQLPKDRFSAERLKGVDSTLKIQPAKLEDSAVYLCASSLEGTSETYEQYFGPGTRLTVT.

The chain employs TRBV4-3 and TRBJ2-3; TRBD2 matches at 9 bases. Looked up from germline, CDR1 is LGHNA and CDR2 is YSLEER. V was pared by 0 bases and J by 0 bases, with 10 bases of the junction left unmatched. The CDR3 is made up of 19 amino acids. DNA for the CDR3: TGCGCCAGCAGCCAAGATCCAGCGGGAGGAGGTAGTAGCACAGATACGCAGTATTTT. Its protein is CASSQDPAGGGSSTDTQYF.

This chain uses TRBV10-3 with TRBJ1-6; no reliable D call. The V end lost 0 bases, the J end lost 8 bases, and 11 bases lay between the germline ends. The CDR3 runs 15 residues. Per the germline V gene, CDR1 is ENHRY and CDR2 is SYGVKD. The CDR3, as DNA: TGTGCCATCAGTGAGTCGATGCCGATGTATTCACCCCTCCACTTT. Translation: CAISESMPMYSPLHF.

J is TRBJ1-1 and V is TRBV7-2, with D unresolved. Trimming left V 5 bases short and J 8 bases short, with 18 bases between. The CDR3 loop spans 14 amino acids. Germline V lookup: CDR1 SGHTA, CDR2 FQGNSA. The CDR3 here is CASSHSVGENEAFF. The CDR3 DNA is TGTGCCAGCAGCCATTCGGTGGGCGAAAACGAAGCTTTCTTT.

Only a few counts were recorded for this clone. The V call is TRBV5-6, the J call TRBJ2-7; D uncertain. Trimming pared 0 bases from V and 9 bases from J, leaving 13 bases between. The CDR3 has 13 amino acids. Germline-derived CDR1 and CDR2 are SGHDT and YYEEEE. DNA of the CDR3: TGTGCCAGCAGCTTGGGGAAGCAGCCAGCGCAGTACTTC. Residues: CASSLGKQPAQYF.

CDR3 region: CASSPGLAGGNEQFF. The CDR3 coding sequence is TGTGCCAGCAGCCCCGGACTAGCGGGAGGGAATGAGCAGTTCTTC. The rearrangement links TRBV7-3 to TRBJ2-1; 15 nucleotides align to TRBD2. The CDR3 runs 15 residues. V gave up 5 bases and J gave up 7 bases; unmatched junction bases: 3. Looked up from germline, CDR1 is SGHTA and CDR2 is FQGTGA.

The CDR3 coding sequence is TGTGCCAGCAGTCCCCAGGACGCGAACACTGAAGCTTTCTTT. This translates into CASSPQDANTEAFF. The chain couples TRBV6-5 to TRBJ1-1; D unresolved. The CDR3 is made up of 14 amino acids. Trimming removed 5 bases at V and 1 base at J, with 11 bases between. CDR1 MNHEY and CDR2 SVGAGI come from the germline V gene.

This clone has a single count. This chain links TRBV9 with TRBJ2-1, with 11 bases lining up with TRBD2. The CDR3 has 15 residues. Germline V gene sequence: CDR1 SGDLS, CDR2 YYNGEE. The trim removed 2 bases at V and 8 bases at J, leaving 6 bases unmatched. CDR3 loop: CASSVVAGGRYEQFF. CDR3 DNA: TGTGCCAGCAGCGTTGTAGCGGGAGGGCGGTATGAGCAGTTCTTC. Variable domain in full (rest from reference TRBV9 and TRBJ2-1): DSGVTQTPKHLITATGQRVTLRCSPRSGDLSVYWYQQSLDQGLQFLIQYYNGEERAKGNILERFSAQQFPDLHSELNLSSLELGDSALYFCASSVVAGGRYEQFFGPGTRLTVL.